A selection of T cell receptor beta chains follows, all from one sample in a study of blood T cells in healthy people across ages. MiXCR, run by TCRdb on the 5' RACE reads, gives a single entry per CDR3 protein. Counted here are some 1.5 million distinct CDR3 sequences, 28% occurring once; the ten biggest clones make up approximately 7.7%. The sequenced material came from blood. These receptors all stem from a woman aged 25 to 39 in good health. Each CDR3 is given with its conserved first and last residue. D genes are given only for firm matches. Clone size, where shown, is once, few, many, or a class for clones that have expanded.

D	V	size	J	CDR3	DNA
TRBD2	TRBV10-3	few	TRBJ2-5	CAINAGESETQYF	TGTGCCATCAATGCGGGAGAGTCGGAGACCCAGTACTTC
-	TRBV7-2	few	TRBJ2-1	CASAGRGGNEQFF	TGTGCCAGCGCCGGCAGAGGAGGGAATGAGCAGTTCTTC
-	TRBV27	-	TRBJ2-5	CAGTPGWETETRYF	TGTGCCGGCACCCCAGGGTGGGAGACGGAGACCCGGTACTTC
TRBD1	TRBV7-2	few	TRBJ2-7	CASSFKQGFYEQYF	TGTGCCAGCAGCTTTAAACAGGGGTTCTACGAGCAGTACTTC
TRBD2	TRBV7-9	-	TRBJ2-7	CASSYRGDEQYF	TGTGCCAGCAGTTACCGGGGGGACGAGCAGTACTTC
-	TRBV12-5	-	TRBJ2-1	CASGFPSDEQFF	TGTGCTAGTGGTTTCCCTAGCGATGAGCAGTTCTTC
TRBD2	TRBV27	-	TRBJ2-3	CASSRLTSQDTDTQYF	TGTGCCAGCAGCCGCCTGACTAGCCAGGACACAGATACGCAGTATTTT
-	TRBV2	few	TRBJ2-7	CASSEGGRVTYEQYF	TGTGCCAGCAGTGAAGGCGGTAGGGTAACCTACGAGCAGTACTTC
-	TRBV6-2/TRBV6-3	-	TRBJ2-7	CASSYSGAEAYEQYF	TGTGCCAGCAGTTACTCGGGAGCGGAGGCCTACGAGCAGTACTTC
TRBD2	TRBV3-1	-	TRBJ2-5	CASSQDGLGRAAKTQYF	TGTGCCAGCAGCCAAGATGGGCTCGGGAGGGCCGCGAAGACCCAGTACTTC
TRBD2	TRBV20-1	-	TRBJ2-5	CSARAGLAGETQYF	TGCAGTGCTAGGGCCGGACTAGCGGGAGAGACCCAGTACTTC
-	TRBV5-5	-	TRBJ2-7	CASSLSSDSSYYEQYF	TGTGCCAGCAGCCTCTCATCGGACAGCTCCTACTACGAGCAGTACTTC
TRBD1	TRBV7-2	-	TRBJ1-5	CASSSGDRVTQPQHF	TGTGCCAGCAGCTCTGGCGACAGGGTGACTCAGCCCCAGCATTTT
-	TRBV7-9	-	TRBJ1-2	CASSPTGTGNGYTF	TGTGCCAGCAGCCCAACCGGGACGGGGAATGGCTACACCTTC
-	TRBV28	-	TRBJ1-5	CAGSLDGNQPQHF	TGTGCCGGCAGTTTGGATGGCAATCAGCCCCAGCATTTT
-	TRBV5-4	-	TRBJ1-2	CASSWVLQGGSNGYTF	TGTGCCAGCAGCTGGGTACTACAGGGAGGGTCCAATGGCTACACCTTC
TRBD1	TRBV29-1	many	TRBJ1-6	CSVATGVYSPLHF	TGCAGCGTTGCCACAGGGGTCTATTCACCCCTCCACTTT
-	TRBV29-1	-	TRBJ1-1	CSVEDGRGGRTEAFF	TGCAGCGTTGAAGATGGCCGGGGAGGGCGGACTGAAGCTTTCTTT
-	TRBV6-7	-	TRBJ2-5	CASSCPVGGTQETQYF	TGTGCCAGCAGTTGCCCGGTCGGCGGGACCCAAGAGACCCAGTACTTC
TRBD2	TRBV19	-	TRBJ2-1	CASSMNSGGAYNEQFF	TGTGCCAGTAGTATGAATAGCGGGGGGGCTTACAATGAGCAGTTCTTC
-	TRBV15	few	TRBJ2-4	CATSPVQSYNEQYF	TGTGCCACCAGCCCGGTCCAGTCCTACAATGAGCAGTACTTC
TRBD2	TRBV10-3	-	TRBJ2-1	CAIRRSGGASNEQFF	TGTGCCATCAGACGGAGCGGGGGGGCCTCCAATGAGCAGTTCTTC
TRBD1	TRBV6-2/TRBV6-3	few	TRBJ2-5	CASRDRGRLQETQYF	TGTGCCAGCAGAGACAGGGGCAGGCTCCAAGAGACCCAGTACTTC
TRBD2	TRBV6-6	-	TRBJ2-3	CASSYSAGEIDTQYF	TGTGCCAGCAGCTATTCGGCGGGAGAGATAGATACGCAGTATTTT
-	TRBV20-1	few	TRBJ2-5	CSTRPEYQETQYF	TGCAGTACTAGACCCGAGTACCAAGAGACCCAGTACTTC
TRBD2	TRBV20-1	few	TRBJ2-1	CSAGDYRNYNEQFF	TGCAGTGCTGGGGACTACCGCAACTACAATGAGCAGTTCTTC
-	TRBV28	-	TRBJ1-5	CASSFPQTLNQPQHF	TGTGCCAGCAGCTTCCCCCAGACGTTAAATCAGCCCCAGCATTTT
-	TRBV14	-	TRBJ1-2	CASSQDAGPNYGYTF	TGTGCCAGCAGCCAAGACGCGGGGCCTAACTATGGCTACACCTTC
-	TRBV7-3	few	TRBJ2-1	CASSLDGGDYNVQFF	TGTGCCAGCAGCTTAGATGGAGGTGATTACAATGTGCAGTTCTTC
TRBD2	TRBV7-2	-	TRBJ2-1	CASRAGGPRDEQFF	TGTGCCAGCCGAGCGGGGGGGCCCCGGGATGAGCAGTTCTTC
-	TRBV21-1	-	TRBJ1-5	CASSTRQGDNQPQHF	TGTGCCAGCAGCACTAGACAGGGTGACAATCAGCCCCAGCATTTT
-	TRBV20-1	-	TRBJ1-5	CSARDVRGGNQPQHF	TGCAGTGCTAGAGATGTCAGGGGCGGGAATCAGCCCCAGCATTTT
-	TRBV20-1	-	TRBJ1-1	CSAFGRGAASFF	-
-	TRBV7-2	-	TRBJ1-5	CASSRGLVKDNQPQHF	TGTGCCAGCAGCCGCGGGCTAGTCAAAGACAATCAGCCCCAGCATTTT
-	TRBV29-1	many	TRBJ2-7	CSVEDSDPYEQYF	TGCAGCGTTGAGGACAGTGACCCCTACGAGCAGTACTTC
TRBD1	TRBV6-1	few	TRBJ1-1	CANSRTGEPLTEAFF	TGTGCCAACTCGAGGACAGGGGAGCCGCTCACTGAAGCTTTCTTT
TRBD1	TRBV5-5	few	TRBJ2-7	CASSSTGNTYEQYF	TGTGCCAGCAGCTCGACAGGGAATACTTACGAGCAGTACTTC
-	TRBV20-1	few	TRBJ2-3	CSAREWSGPTDTQYF	TGCAGTGCTAGGGAATGGTCAGGGCCCACAGATACGCAGTATTTT
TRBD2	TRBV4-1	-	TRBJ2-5	CASSQDLAGGKETQYF	TGCGCCAGCAGCCAAGACCTAGCGGGGGGGAAAGAGACCCAGTACTTC
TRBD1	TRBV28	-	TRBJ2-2	CASSLYLGTGVAGELFF	TGTGCCAGCAGTTTATACCTGGGGACAGGGGTGGCCGGGGAGCTGTTTTTT
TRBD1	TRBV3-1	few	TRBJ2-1	CASSQSGGQGAREQFF	TGTGCCAGCAGCCAATCCGGAGGACAGGGGGCGAGGGAGCAGTTCTTC